These 17 T cell receptor beta chains originate from one sample sequenced in a study of blood T cell repertoires in COVID-19. Repertoires were generated with immunoSEQ multiplex PCR, while TCRdb's copy carries only in-frame clones and drops some. The table lists a few hundred thousand clones, roughly 89% of them singletons, with just under 9% in the top ten. Input material: PBMCs or T cells enriched from blood (not recorded which). All receptors derive from a woman between 18 and 30 years old who had recovered from COVID-19.

This chain connects TRBV3-1 (or the pseudogene TRBV3-2) to TRBJ2-5; D is possibly TRBD2 (6 bases). The CDR3 is 15 amino acids. The V end was cut by 5 bases, the J end by 5 bases, with 18 bases between. Germline lookup yields CDR1 LGHDT and CDR2 YNNKEL (reference sequence). CDR3: CASSADRGFWETQYF. In DNA, the CDR3 is TGTGCCAGCAGCGCCGACCGGGGGTTTTGGGAGACCCAGTACTTC.

This chain connects TRBV7-9 to TRBJ1-1; D not certain. The germline CDR1 and CDR2 sequences are SEHNR and FQNEAQ (reference sequence). The CDR3 contains 13 residues. Trimming stripped 3 bases from V and 1 base from J, with 6 bases between. The CDR3: CASSLGENTEAFF. As DNA, the CDR3 is TGTGCCAGCAGCTTGGGAGAGAACACTGAAGCTTTCTTT.

The chain employs TRBV7-3 and TRBJ2-1; 13 bases are a match to TRBD2. V trimming: 5 bases; J trimming: 3 bases; junction bases outside the gene matches: 7. The CDR3 spans 17 residues. Germline CDR1 SGHTA, CDR2 FQGTGA. The CDR3 DNA reads as TGTGCCAGCAGCCGACTAGCGGGGGGAGCGCTCTACAATGAGCAGTTCTTC. Translating it yields CASSRLAGGALYNEQFF. Filled out from reference TRBV7-3 and TRBJ2-1, the complete variable domain reads GAGVSQTPSNKVTEKGKYVELRCDPISGHTALYWYRQSLGQGPEFLIYFQGTGAADDSGLPNDRFFAVRPEGSVSTLKIQRTERGDSAVYLCASSRLAGGALYNEQFFGPGTRLTVL.

The rearrangement joins TRBV30 to TRBJ1-1, with D maybe TRBD1 (6 bases). The CDR3 length is 11 residues. Looked up from germline, CDR1 is GTSNPN and CDR2 is SVGIG (reference sequence). The V end was cut by 4 bases, the J end by 8 bases, with 11 bases between. The CDR3 sequence is CAWTTGPEAFF. The DNA of the CDR3 is TGTGCCTGGACGACAGGACCCGAAGCTTTCTTT.

The V call is TRBV19, the J call TRBJ2-7, with TRBD1 identical over 8 bases. The CDR3 runs 16 residues. V shed 5 bases, J shed 2 bases, and the junction held 11 bases outside the gene matches. Per germline, CDR1 LNHDA and CDR2 SQIVND (reference sequence). The CDR3 spells CASSLYLRDRTYEQYF. Here the CDR3 DNA reads TGTGCCAGTAGTTTGTATTTACGGGACAGGACCTACGAGCAGTACTTC.

This clone was counted once. For the CDR3, the DNA is TGTGCCAGCATCCCAGGTAGAGGGACAGGGTTCACAGATACGCAGTATTTT. Protein product: CASIPGRGTGFTDTQYF. The chain uses TRBV11-2 and TRBJ2-3; TRBD1 matches 9 bases. Per the germline V gene, CDR1 is SGHAT and CDR2 is FQNNGV. With V trimmed by 7 bases and J by 2 bases, 13 bases remained unmatched. The CDR3 loop spans 17 amino acids.

The J gene is TRBJ1-5, the V gene TRBV4-1, with D perhaps TRBD1 (6 bases). The CDR3 is 14 amino acids. Between the trimmed V and J ends, which lost 4 bases and 4 bases, there was a span of 11 bases. The germline V gene encodes CDR1 MGHRA and CDR2 YSYEKL. The CDR3 is CASSLEDSNQPQHF. Written as DNA, the CDR3 is TGCGCCAGCAGCCTCGAGGACAGTAATCAGCCCCAGCATTTT.

This clone was recorded a few times. The rearrangement links TRBV9 to TRBJ2-2; D possibly corresponds to TRBD1 (5 bases). Trimming stripped 3 bases from V and 1 base from J, with 7 bases between. There are 14 residues in the CDR3. Germline V gene data show CDR1 as SGDLS and CDR2 as YYNGEE. The CDR3 loop reads CASSAGQNTGELFF. CDR3 coding DNA: TGTGCCAGCAGCGCCGGACAGAACACCGGGGAGCTGTTTTTT.

In its sample, this clone was seen once. This chain connects TRBV6-6 to TRBJ1-1; possible D gene TRBD1, 5 bases. This CDR3 is 16 amino acids long. CDR1 is MNHNY, CDR2 SVGAGI, per germline (reference sequence). The ends were cut back, 2 bases at V and 5 bases at J, with 18 bases in the middle. The CDR3, as DNA: TGTGCCAGCAGTTACCCCTTGGGGGGGTTCCGGACTGAAGCTTTCTTT. This translates into CASSYPLGGFRTEAFF.

The rearrangement joins TRBV6-5 to TRBJ1-1; D remains unclear. The germline V gene has CDR1 MNHEY and CDR2 SVGAGI. The CDR3 sequence is 16 residues long. The germline V and J ends were trimmed by 4 bases and 0 bases, with 15 bases remaining between them. The CDR3 loop reads CASSLRAGKMNTEAFF. DNA of the CDR3: TGTGCCAGCAGTTTACGGGCGGGAAAAATGAACACTGAAGCTTTCTTT.

The genes are TRBV5-1 and TRBJ1-1; TRBD1 matches at 8 bases. This CDR3 is 15 amino acids long. CDR1 SGHRS and CDR2 YFSETQ come from the germline V gene. Trimming at V came to 3 bases and at J to 5 bases, leaving 9 bases not matched to a gene. CDR3: CASSSPGQGWTEAFF. In nucleotides, the CDR3 is TGCGCCAGCAGCTCCCCCGGACAGGGATGGACTGAAGCTTTCTTT.

This clone has only one observation. The genes are TRBV7-2 and TRBJ2-6; 8 bases line up with TRBD2. V shed 2 bases, J shed 0 bases, and the junction held 6 bases outside the gene matches. This CDR3 region has 18 residues. Per the germline V gene, CDR1 is SGHTA and CDR2 is FQGNSA. The CDR3 spells CASSLQLGLGSGANVLTF. CDR3 DNA sequence: TGTGCCAGCAGCTTACAGCTGGGACTAGGCTCTGGGGCCAACGTCCTGACTTTC.

The genes are TRBV15 and TRBJ1-4; 8 nucleotides agree with TRBD1. The germline CDR1 and CDR2 sequences are LNHNV and YYDKDF (reference sequence). The length of the CDR3 is 16 residues. V was clipped by 1 base and J by 7 bases; unmatched bases: 8. CDR3 nucleotide sequence: TGTGCCACCAGCAGAGCCCACGGACAGGGAGGTGAAAAACTGTTTTTT. Its translation is CATSRAHGQGGEKLFF.

V is TRBV10-3 and J is TRBJ1-1; 9 nucleotides align to TRBD1. The germline gives CDR1 ENHRY, CDR2 SYGVKD. Trimming at V came to 6 bases and at J to 7 bases, leaving 12 bases not matched to a gene. CDR3 length: 15 residues. CDR3 amino acids: CAIRVSDRGYSEAFF. CDR3 nucleotide sequence: TGTGCCATCAGAGTCTCCGACAGGGGGTATAGTGAAGCTTTCTTT.

The chain carries TRBV5-1 and TRBJ1-1, with TRBD1 matching 7 bases. The trim removed 3 bases at V and 7 bases at J, leaving 6 bases unmatched. Germline lookup yields CDR1 SGHRS and CDR2 YFSETQ. The CDR3 has 13 amino acids. CDR3 loop: CASSWRQGDEAFF. The CDR3, as DNA: TGCGCCAGCAGCTGGAGACAGGGAGATGAAGCTTTCTTT.

This clone was recorded a few times. V usage is TRBV7-9 and J usage is TRBJ1-1; 7 bases are a match to TRBD1. The CDR3 has 15 amino acids. Trimming removed 5 bases from V and 5 bases from J; junction bases left unmatched: 11. The germline V gene encodes CDR1 SEHNR and CDR2 FQNEAQ (reference sequence). This chain's CDR3 is CASSQTNRGWTEAFF. The CDR3 coding sequence is TGTGCCAGCAGCCAGACGAACAGGGGTTGGACTGAAGCTTTCTTT.

V is TRBV27 and J is TRBJ1-2; D is ambiguous. V dropped 5 bases and J dropped 7 bases, with 17 bases sitting between them. CDR1 and CDR2 from the germline V gene are MNHEY and SMNVEV (reference sequence). The CDR3 covers 14 residues. The CDR3 coding sequence is TGTGCCAGCAGTGCAAGAAGCGAGTATCGTGGCTACACCTTC. The encoded protein is CASSARSEYRGYTF.